This T cell receptor beta chain originates from a study of CD8+ T cells in alopecia areata. Across the study: Tofacitinib administration to treated patients was oral, at 5 to 10 mg twice daily. Tofacitinib therapy lasting 6 to 18 months was followed by 6 months off drug.

Extracted from the samples, RNA was reverse transcribed into cDNA to serve as the sequencing template. TCRdb's copy holds only in-frame clones and misses some; the assay was immunoSEQ multiplex PCR. The profile covers over 150,000 clones, with roughly 65% appearing a single time and about 1.7% taken by the ten largest. Researchers gathered lesional scalp punch biopsies and peripheral blood from patients with alopecia areata. Study-wide findings and caveats: An increase in clonality over normal scalp was evident in lesional scalp, especially alopecia totalis/universalis.

There are a few counts of this clone. What it binds is unknown. There are 14 residues in the CDR3. Between the trimmed V and J ends, which lost 1 base and 6 bases, there was a span of 11 bases. Germline lookup yields CDR1 SNHLY and CDR2 FYNNEI. This rearrangement joins TRBV2 to TRBJ2-3; weak D call: TRBD2 (5 bases). This TCR came from a human donor with alopecia areata. This specimen consisted of CD4+ T cells sorted from blood, obtained at week 0. CDR3 sequence (DNA): TGTGCCAGCAGTGAAGTAGGAGGACTGGATACGCAGTATTTT. The encoded protein is CASSEVGGLDTQYF. The full variable domain, rest sourced from reference TRBV2 and TRBJ2-3, is EPEVTQTPSHQVTQMGQEVILRCVPISNHLYFYWYRQILGQKVEFLVSFYNNEISEKSEIFDDQFSVERPDGSNFTLKIRSTKLEDSAMYFCASSEVGGLDTQYFGPGTRLTVL.